A single T cell receptor (beta chain) is shown here with its context. The sample comes from a study of blood T cell repertoires in COVID-19. Across the whole study: Sources were T cells, B-cell-depleted T cells, or PBMCs; the material itself was cDNA or gDNA.

Trimming left V 7 bases short and J 4 bases short, with 20 bases between. The CDR3 spans 15 residues. Germline assignment: CDR1 SGHTA and CDR2 FQGNSA. In the original processing: The assay estimated nucleated cells by amplifying reference gene primers. Clones were sequenced by immunoSEQ multiplex PCR, and TCRdb holds only the in-frame ones, with some missing. V and J calls and clone size are copied from that table; D and trimming were computed from the DNA. The sample includes over 120,000 clones, around 78% of them seen just once. The rearrangement joins TRBV7-2 to TRBJ2-7; a weak D match, TRBD2 (7 bases). The origin of this receptor is a woman aged 80 or over with active or convalescent COVID-19. The sequenced sample was peripheral blood. CDR3 amino acids: CASTPNWGGAYEQYF. The DNA for the CDR3 is TGTGCCAGCACCCCTAATTGGGGGGGCGCGTACGAGCAGTACTTC.